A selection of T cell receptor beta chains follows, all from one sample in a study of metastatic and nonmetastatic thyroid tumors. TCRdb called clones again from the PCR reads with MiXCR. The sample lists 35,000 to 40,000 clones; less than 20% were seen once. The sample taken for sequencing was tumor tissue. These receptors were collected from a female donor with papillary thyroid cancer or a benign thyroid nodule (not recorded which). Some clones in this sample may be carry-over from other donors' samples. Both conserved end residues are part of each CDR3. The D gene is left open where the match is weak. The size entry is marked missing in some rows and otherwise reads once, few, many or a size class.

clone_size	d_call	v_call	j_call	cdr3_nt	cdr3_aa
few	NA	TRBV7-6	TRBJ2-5	TGTGCCAGCAGCCCCCTGAGGACACAGTACTTC	CASSPLRTQYF
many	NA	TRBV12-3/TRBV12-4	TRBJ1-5	TGTGCCAGCAGTTTTGAAAGGGAGGTCAATCAGCCCCAGCATTTT	CASSFEREVNQPQHF
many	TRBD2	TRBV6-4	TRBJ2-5	TGTGCCAGCAGTGAAACACAGAGTGGGGATAGCGGGAGGGGTGTGACCCAGTACTTC	CASSETQSGDSGRGVTQYF
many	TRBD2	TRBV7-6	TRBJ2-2	TGTGCCAGCAGCTATTCTAGCGGGAGACCCGGGGAGCTGTTTTTT	CASSYSSGRPGELFF
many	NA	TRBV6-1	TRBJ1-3	TGTGCCAGCGTACGGGGGGGGGGGGCGACTGGAAACACCATATATTTT	CASVRGGGATGNTIYF
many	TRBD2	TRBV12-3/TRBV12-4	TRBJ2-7	TGTGCCAGCAGTCCGGGGACTAGCGGGATTGGTTACGAGCAGTACTTC	CASSPGTSGIGYEQYF
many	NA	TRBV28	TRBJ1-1	TGTGCCAGCAGGGAAATGGGGGTTAGGAACACTGAAGCTTTCTTT	CASREMGVRNTEAFF
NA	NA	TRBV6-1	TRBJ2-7	TGTGCCAGCAGTGAGTTGGTAGGGGGTTGTGAGCAGTACTTC	CASSELVGGCEQYF
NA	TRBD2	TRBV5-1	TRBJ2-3	TGCGCCAGCAGCTTGGGGACTAGCGGGAGAGGGACAGATACGCAGTATTTT	CASSLGTSGRGTDTQYF
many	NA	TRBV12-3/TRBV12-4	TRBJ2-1	TGTGCCAGCAGTTTCGGGCAAAATGAGCAGTTCTTC	CASSFGQNEQFF
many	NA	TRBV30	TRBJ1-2	TGTGCCTGGGAACTTGCGGGTGGCTACACCTTC	CAWELAGGYTF
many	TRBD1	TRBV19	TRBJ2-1	TGTGCCAGTAGAGACAGGGGCCGAGAGCAGTTCTTC	CASRDRGREQFF
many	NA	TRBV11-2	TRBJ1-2	TGTGCCAGCAGCTTAGATAAAAGTGGCACCAACTATGGCTACACCTTC	CASSLDKSGTNYGYTF
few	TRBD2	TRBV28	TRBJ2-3	TGTGCCAGCAGTTTGCCGCTAGCGGGAGAGGCGGATACGCAGTATTTT	CASSLPLAGEADTQYF
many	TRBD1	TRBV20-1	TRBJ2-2	TGCAGTGCTATCGGGACAGGAAACACCGGGGAGCTGTTTTTT	CSAIGTGNTGELFF
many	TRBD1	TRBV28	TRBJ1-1	TGTGCCAGCAGTTTCTTATCAGGGGGGAGCACTGAAGCTTTCTTT	CASSFLSGGSTEAFF
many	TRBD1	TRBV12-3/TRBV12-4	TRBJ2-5	TGTGCCAGCAGTGGGACAGGGCCCCAGACCCAGTACTTC	CASSGTGPQTQYF
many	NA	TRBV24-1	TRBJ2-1	TGTGCCACCAGTGATTCCTTAGACCCAATACGTACCAGGAATGAGCAGTTCTTC	CATSDSLDPIRTRNEQFF
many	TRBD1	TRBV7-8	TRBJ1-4	TGTGCCAGCAAGACAGGGCTTTCGACTAATGAAAAACTGTTTTTT	CASKTGLSTNEKLFF
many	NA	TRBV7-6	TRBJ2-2	TGTGCCAGCAGCTTAGCGAGTGGGAGCGGATCGAACACCGGGGAGCTGTTTTTT	CASSLASGSGSNTGELFF
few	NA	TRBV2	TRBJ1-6	TGTGCCAGCAAAAGGGCAGGGTCGGGTAATTCACCCCTCCACTTT	CASKRAGSGNSPLHF
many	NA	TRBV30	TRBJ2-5	TGTGCCTGGAGTGGTAGGCGACCCGACAGCCCAACCCAAGAGACCCAGTACTTC	CAWSGRRPDSPTQETQYF
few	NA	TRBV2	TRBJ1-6	TGTGCAAGCAGTGAAGCGAGGAGCGGTAATTCACCCATCCACTTT	CASSEARSGNSPIHF
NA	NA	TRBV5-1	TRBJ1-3	TGCGCCAGCAGCAAGGACAGCTCTGGAAACACCATATATTTT	CASSKDSSGNTIYF
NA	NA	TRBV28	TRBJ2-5	TGTGCCAGCAGTCGACGGTTACCGCAAGAGACCCAGTACTTC	CASSRRLPQETQYF
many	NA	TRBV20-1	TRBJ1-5	TGCAGTGCTGAGCGCGACGCGTGGCAGCCCCAGCATTTT	CSAERDAWQPQHF
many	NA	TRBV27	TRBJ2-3	TGTGCCAGCGGCCGCGGGACTAGCACAGATACGCAGTATTTT	CASGRGTSTDTQYF
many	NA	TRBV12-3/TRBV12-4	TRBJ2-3	TGTGCCAGCAGGGGGTCGGAGGCAGATACGCAGTATTTT	CASRGSEADTQYF
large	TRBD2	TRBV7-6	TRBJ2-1	TGTGCCAGCAGCTTAGAGGCGGGAGGGAGGAATGAGCAGTTCTTC	CASSLEAGGRNEQFF
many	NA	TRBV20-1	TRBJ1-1	TGCAGTGCTAACCCACGTCTGGGGGGCCTGAACACTGAAGCTTTCTTT	CSANPRLGGLNTEAFF
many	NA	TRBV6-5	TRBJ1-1	TGTGCCAGCAGTTACTCGCGGCCAGGTGGGGGGAAGGCTTTCTTT	CASSYSRPGGGKAFF
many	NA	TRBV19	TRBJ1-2	TGTGCCAGTAGGGTACGAAACTATGGCTACACCTTC	CASRVRNYGYTF
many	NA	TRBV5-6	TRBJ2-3	TGTGCCAGCAGATCCAGGGGTGGGACAGATACGCAGTATTTT	CASRSRGGTDTQYF
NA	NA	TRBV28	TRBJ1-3	TGTGCCTGCACTTTAAGTGGAAACACCATATATTTT	CACTLSGNTIYF
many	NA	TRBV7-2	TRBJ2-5	TGTGCCAGCAGCTTAGACCAGGGAGGAGAGACCCAGTACTTC	CASSLDQGGETQYF
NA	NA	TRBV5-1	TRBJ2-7	TGCGCCAGCAGTGACCAGAGGGGCGAGCAGTACTTC	CASSDQRGEQYF
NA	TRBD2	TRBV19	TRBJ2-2	TGTGCCAGCGGCGGGAGCCCGGTGGGTGGCACCGGGGAGCTGTTCTTT	CASGGSPVGGTGELFF
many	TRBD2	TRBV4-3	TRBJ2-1	TGCGCCAGCAGCCTTCAAGCGGGAGACCCCTACAATGAGCAGTTCTTC	CASSLQAGDPYNEQFF
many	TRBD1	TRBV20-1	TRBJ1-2	TGCAGTGCTCCAGACAGGGCAAGAGATAACTATGGCTACACCTTC	CSAPDRARDNYGYTF
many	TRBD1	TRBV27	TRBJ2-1	TGTGCCAGCAGTCCAGACAGGGGGCCCTACAATGAGCAGTTCTTC	CASSPDRGPYNEQFF
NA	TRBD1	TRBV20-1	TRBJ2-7	TGCAGTGCTAGTGCGTTGAGGACAGGGCCCCACGAGCAGTACTTC	CSASALRTGPHEQYF
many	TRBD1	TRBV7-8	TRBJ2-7	TGTGCCAGCAGCTTAGCAGCAGGGGGCGCGGGGGAGCAGTACTTC	CASSLAAGGAGEQYF
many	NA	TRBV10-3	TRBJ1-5	TGTGCCATCAGTGAGGCCGGGGCGAGCAATCAGCCCCAGCATTTT	CAISEAGASNQPQHF
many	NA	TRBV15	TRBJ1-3	TGTGCCACCAGCAGAGACAGGACCTCTGGAAACACCATATATTTT	CATSRDRTSGNTIYF
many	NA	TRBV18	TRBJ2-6	TGTGCCAGCTCAGACCACTCTGGGGCCAACGTCCTGACTTTC	CASSDHSGANVLTF
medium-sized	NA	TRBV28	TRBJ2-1	TGTGCCAGCACCCCAATCGCTAGTAGGCGAAAGAGCTCCTACAATGAGCAGTTCTTC	CASTPIASRRKSSYNEQFF
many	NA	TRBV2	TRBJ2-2	TGTGCCAGCAAAGACCTTGCGAACACCGGGGAGCTGTTTTTT	CASKDLANTGELFF
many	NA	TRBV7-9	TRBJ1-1	TGTGCCAGCAGCTTAAGGGGAGAGAAGGAAGCTTTCTTT	CASSLRGEKEAFF